The 30 T cell receptor beta chains given below trace back to one sample, sequenced in a study of blood T cell repertoires in COVID-19 (TCRdb year 2020). The library was generated by the immunoSEQ multiplex PCR assay. Here the immuneACCESS table is served through TCRdb, limited to in-frame sequences with V and J called. Missing clones are a known gap in these copies; in checked studies unresolved V genes cover under half, and the rest lacks a known reason. Here the sample has roughly 250,000 clones; 88% occur a single time. 2.5% to 3.5% of the sample belongs to the ten largest clones. Sequenced input: PBMCs or T cells enriched from blood (not recorded which). All receptors come from a woman aged 45-60 years who had recovered from COVID-19.

The chain uses TRBV7-9 and TRBJ2-7, with D perhaps TRBD1 (5 bases). This CDR3 region has 14 residues. The germline V and J ends were trimmed by 5 bases and 0 bases, with 11 bases remaining between them. CDR1 and CDR2 from the germline V gene are SEHNR and FQNEAQ (reference sequence). CDR3 region: CASSPGHPSYEQYF. The CDR3 nucleotides read TGTGCCAGCAGCCCCGGACATCCCTCCTACGAGCAGTACTTC.

In its sample, this clone was seen once. The V gene is TRBV28, the J gene TRBJ1-3; a possible D gene is TRBD1 (6 bases). The germline V and J ends were trimmed by 10 bases and 0 bases, with 16 bases remaining between them. Germline CDR1 and CDR2: MDHEN and SYDVKM. This CDR3 is 15 amino acids long. The CDR3 region is CATQGRSLSGNTIYF. The CDR3 DNA reads as TGTGCCACACAGGGAAGATCCCTCTCTGGAAACACCATATATTTT.

The chain joins TRBV28 to TRBJ2-2; possibly TRBD1 for D (6 bases). V gave up 6 bases and J gave up 7 bases, with 15 bases separating them. There are 14 residues in the CDR3. The V gene's germline CDR1 is MDHEN and CDR2 SYDVKM. The CDR3 coding sequence is TGTGCCAGCAGGGAACAGGGTTTCAGCGGGGAGCTGTTTTTT. It is translated as CASREQGFSGELFF. The entire variable domain, with the rest obtained from reference TRBV28 and TRBJ2-2, is as follows: DVKVTQSSRYLVKRTGEKVFLECVQDMDHENMFWYRQDPGLGLRLIYFSYDVKMKEKGDIPEGYSVSREKKERFSLILESASTNQTSMYLCASREQGFSGELFFGEGSRLTVL.

The rearrangement links TRBV7-8 to TRBJ2-5; weak D call: TRBD2 (6 bases). The germline CDR1 and CDR2 sequences are SGHVS and FQNEAQ. Deletions cut 6 bases from V and 5 bases from J, with 19 bases between. The CDR3 has 15 residues. The CDR3 DNA is TGTGCCAGCAGGGAGGAAGGATTGGGGAGGGAGACCCAGTACTTC. It yields the protein CASREEGLGRETQYF.

The chain has TRBV5-6 and TRBJ2-1, with 7 bases lining up with TRBD2. Germline loops: CDR1 SGHDT, CDR2 YYEEEE. The CDR3 is 12 amino acids. V trimming: 6 bases; J trimming: 8 bases; junction bases outside the gene matches: 5. The CDR3 sequence: CASTQAGYEQFF. The CDR3 bases are TGTGCCAGCACCCAAGCGGGGTATGAGCAGTTCTTC. Combining the CDR3 with reference TRBV5-6 and TRBJ2-1 gives the whole variable domain DAGVTQSPTHLIKTRGQQVTLRCSPKSGHDTVSWYQQALGQGPQFIFQYYEEEERQRGNFPDRFSGHQFPNYSSELNVNALLLGDSALYLCASTQAGYEQFFGPGTRLTVL.

The rearrangement links TRBV27 to TRBJ1-2; perhaps TRBD1 as D (5 bases). The CDR3 contains 15 residues. Germline V gives CDR1 MNHEY, CDR2 SMNVEV (reference sequence). The V and J ends lost 0 bases and 8 bases respectively, with 16 bases between them. The CDR3 nucleotides read TGTGCCAGCAGTTTATCGGGGCGGCCCCAAGGGGGCTACACCTTC. It is translated as CASSLSGRPQGGYTF.

The chain combines TRBV5-6 with TRBJ2-6; 7 bases map to TRBD1. Germline CDR1 SGHDT, CDR2 YYEEEE. The CDR3 spans 16 residues. V was pared by 5 bases and J by 2 bases, with 7 bases of the junction left unmatched. CDR3 in amino acids: CASRLITGAGANVLTF. The CDR3 region has the DNA TGTGCCAGCAGGCTAATCACAGGGGCTGGGGCCAACGTCCTGACTTTC.

The chain is built from TRBV5-1 and TRBJ2-2, with D unresolved. Deletions cut 0 bases from V and 2 bases from J, with 11 bases between. CDR1 is SGHRS, CDR2 YFSETQ, per germline. The CDR3 is made up of 16 amino acids. CDR3 coding DNA: TGCGCCAGCAGCTTGGCGGCGGCGGTAAACACCGGGGAGCTGTTTTTT. Translating it yields CASSLAAAVNTGELFF.

The rearrangement uses TRBV27 and TRBJ2-3; 8 bases map to TRBD2. V lost 3 bases, J lost 2 bases, and 7 bases stayed unmatched. This CDR3 region has 16 residues. Germline values: CDR1 MNHEY, CDR2 SMNVEV (reference sequence). CDR3 nucleotides: TGTGCCAGCAGTTTCCTAGCGGGCCCTATCACAGATACGCAGTATTTT. Translated, it gives CASSFLAGPITDTQYF.

The table lists this clone with a count of one. This sample includes further DNA sequences coding for the same CDR3. The chain joins TRBV6-5 to TRBJ1-6; 7 bases are a match to TRBD1. The CDR3 length is 15 residues. Germline V gene lookup returns CDR1 MNHEY and CDR2 SVGAGI. The junction had 8 bases not matched to a gene; V was cut back by 6 bases and J by 6 bases. CDR3 amino acids: CASRRPTGLNSPLHF. The DNA for the CDR3 is TGTGCCAGCAGACGGCCGACAGGGCTTAATTCACCCCTCCACTTT.

The chain is built from TRBV6-2 or TRBV6-3 and TRBJ2-7; TRBD1 might be the D (5 bases). Germline V lookup: CDR1 MNHEY, CDR2 SVGEGT. This CDR3 is built from 13 residues. V lost 5 bases to trimming and J lost 6 bases, with 14 bases between them. The CDR3 here is CASSTLQESEQYF. CDR3 in DNA: TGTGCCAGCAGTACACTACAGGAATCCGAGCAGTACTTC.

The chain links TRBV14 to TRBJ2-1, with 8 positions matching TRBD2. CDR3 length: 17 residues. Per germline, CDR1 SGHDN and CDR2 FVKESK. The J segment lost 1 base and the V segment lost 3 bases, leaving 8 bases of the junction unmatched. This CDR3 is CASSHGLLAASYNEQFF. In DNA, the CDR3 is TGTGCCAGCAGCCACGGCTTACTAGCGGCATCCTACAATGAGCAGTTCTTC.

This clone was seen just once. The chain uses TRBV27 and TRBJ1-1, with D possibly TRBD1 on 5 matching bases. CDR3 length: 15 amino acids. Looked up from germline, CDR1 is MNHEY and CDR2 is SMNVEV (reference sequence). V lost 5 bases, J lost 4 bases, and 17 bases lay in between. The CDR3 region is CASSDPSGRATEAFF. Written as DNA, the CDR3 is TGTGCCAGCAGTGATCCATCAGGGAGGGCCACTGAAGCTTTCTTT.

For the CDR3, the DNA is TGTGCCAGCAGTTACAGGGGTGTATCTTCCACTGAAGCTTTCTTT. Residues: CASSYRGVSSTEAFF. This chain joins TRBV27 and TRBJ1-1; 7 bases are a match to TRBD1. Looked up from germline, CDR1 is MNHEY and CDR2 is SMNVEV (reference sequence). The CDR3 has 15 residues. The V and J ends lost 4 bases and 4 bases, in that order; junction bases with no gene match: 9.

The chain combines TRBV27 with TRBJ1-2, with 8 positions matching TRBD1. Germline lookup yields CDR1 MNHEY and CDR2 SMNVEV (reference sequence). Trimming cost V 8 bases and J 5 bases; bases outside gene matches: 13. This CDR3 is 15 amino acids long. CDR3: CASGYYQGTGYGYTF. In DNA form, the CDR3 reads TGTGCCAGCGGCTACTACCAAGGGACAGGTTATGGCTACACCTTC.

The chain couples TRBV28 to TRBJ1-5, with 8 bases matching TRBD1. Germline CDR1 MDHEN, CDR2 SYDVKM. Trimming took 7 bases from V and 7 from J; bases not matched to a gene: 12. This CDR3 has 15 residues. The CDR3 nucleotides are TGTGCCAGCACCGATCCAGGGGGCGCGGCACAGCCCCAGCATTTT. As protein: CASTDPGGAAQPQHF.

Written as DNA, the CDR3 is TGTGCCAGCAGCTTGGACTTGGGAGGACTAGCACAGTTCTTC. Amino acids: CASSLDLGGLAQFF. J is TRBJ2-1 and V is TRBV5-5; 8 bases line up with TRBD2. The V gene end was trimmed by 0 bases and the J gene end by 13 bases; junction bases not matched to a gene: 9. The CDR3 is 14 amino acids. From germline, CDR1 is SGHKS and CDR2 YYEKEE (reference sequence). The full variable domain, with the rest looked up from reference TRBV5-5 and TRBJ2-1, is DAGVTQSPTHLIKTRGQQVTLRCSPISGHKSVSWYQQVLGQGPQFIFQYYEKEERGRGNFPDRFSARQFPNYSSELNVNALLLGDSALYLCASSLDLGGLAQFFGPGTRLTVL.

This clone was found a few times. This chain uses TRBV5-4 with TRBJ1-2; 7 bases align to TRBD1. The CDR3 has 15 residues. The germline gives CDR1 SGHNT, CDR2 YYREEE (reference sequence). With V trimmed by 1 base and J by 4 bases, 7 bases remained unmatched. The chain's CDR3 is CASSLNPGGIYGYTF. CDR3 sequence (DNA): TGTGCCAGCAGCTTGAACCCAGGGGGGATCTATGGCTACACCTTC.

The genes are TRBV24-1 and TRBJ1-2, with no clear D. This CDR3 is built from 12 residues. V shed 7 bases and J shed 5 bases, with 10 bases lying between them. The germline V gene has CDR1 KGHDR and CDR2 SFDVKD. The CDR3: CATRDGEYGYTF. DNA of the CDR3: TGTGCCACCAGGGACGGGGAGTATGGCTACACCTTC.

V usage is TRBV5-1 and J usage is TRBJ1-4, with a tentative D call TRBD1 (6 bases). V gave up 4 bases and J gave up 4 bases, with 8 bases separating them. This CDR3 is built from 13 residues. Germline-derived CDR1 and CDR2 are SGHRS and YFSETQ. CDR3 protein: CASSTGSNEKLFF. CDR3 nucleotide sequence: TGCGCCAGCAGCACAGGGAGTAATGAAAAACTGTTTTTT.

V and J are TRBV11-2 and TRBJ2-1, with D tentatively TRBD2 (6 bases). V was cut by 4 bases and J by 0 bases, with 19 bases left in between. The CDR3 is 18 amino acids. Per germline, CDR1 SGHAT and CDR2 FQNNGV. The CDR3 nucleotides are TGTGCCAGCAGCTCAGGACTATTTTCCGCGGCCTCCTACAATGAGCAGTTCTTC. It translates to CASSSGLFSAASYNEQFF.

The rearrangement uses TRBV7-8 and TRBJ1-2; TRBD1 matches 9 bases. Germline values: CDR1 SGHVS, CDR2 FQNEAQ. V gave up 5 bases and J gave up 8 bases; unmatched junction bases: 15. The CDR3 is 16 amino acids. CDR3 in amino acids: CASSGSPGTGFGGYTF. The CDR3 DNA is TGTGCCAGCAGCGGATCCCCCGGGACAGGGTTTGGGGGCTACACCTTC.

The chain couples TRBV7-6 to TRBJ1-6; D remains unclear. This CDR3 is 13 amino acids long. V lost 1 base to trimming and J lost 7 bases, with 5 bases between them. CDR1 is SGHVS and CDR2 is FNYEAQ in the germline V gene. CDR3 loop: CASSLGVNSPLHF. The CDR3 DNA reads as TGTGCCAGCAGCTTAGGAGTCAATTCACCCCTCCACTTT.

The rearrangement uses TRBV5-1 and TRBJ1-1, with 10 bases identical to TRBD1. V was pared by 5 bases and J by 5 bases, with 9 bases of the junction left unmatched. Germline V gives CDR1 SGHRS, CDR2 YFSETQ. This CDR3 comprises 15 residues. Here the CDR3 reads CASRSTGGRYTEAFF. CDR3 nucleotides: TGCGCCAGCAGATCGACAGGGGGCCGGTATACTGAAGCTTTCTTT.

The chain employs TRBV7-9 and TRBJ2-2, with D hard to call. This CDR3 has 15 residues. V shed 5 bases and J shed 7 bases, with 17 bases lying between them. Germline values: CDR1 SEHNR, CDR2 FQNEAQ (reference sequence). CDR3 loop: CASSPRPQPGGELFF. The DNA of the CDR3 is TGTGCCAGCAGCCCTAGACCGCAACCGGGCGGGGAGCTGTTTTTT.

The V gene is TRBV3-1 (or the pseudogene TRBV3-2), the J gene TRBJ1-1, with a possible D match to TRBD1 (5 bases). The CDR3 covers 18 residues. CDR1 is LGHDT, CDR2 YNNKEL, per germline (reference sequence). V was pared by 3 bases and J by 3 bases, with 23 bases between. For the CDR3, the DNA is TGTGCCAGCAGCCAGGAAACACGGGCTCGCGGGGGGTACACTGAAGCTTTCTTT. Its protein product is CASSQETRARGGYTEAFF.

The rearrangement joins TRBV29-1 to TRBJ1-4; D ambiguous. CDR1 and CDR2 from the germline V gene are SQVTM and ANQGSEA. CDR3 length equals 18 residues. V lost 4 bases and J 0 bases, leaving 21 bases between the germline ends. CDR3 amino acids: CSVVGREPGPATNEKLFF. The CDR3 coding sequence is TGCAGCGTTGTAGGGAGGGAGCCGGGCCCCGCAACTAATGAAAAACTGTTTTTT.

The chain uses TRBV7-9 and TRBJ2-1; 8 nucleotides line up with TRBD1. With 5 bases clipped from V and 4 bases from J, the junction kept 10 bases outside the gene matches. CDR3 size: 16 residues. Germline V CDR1 and CDR2: SEHNR, FQNEAQ (reference sequence). CDR3 residues: CASSGPDRVKYNEQFF. The CDR3 DNA reads as TGTGCCAGCAGCGGCCCGGACAGGGTAAAATACAATGAGCAGTTCTTC.

This clone was detected once. The rearrangement joins TRBV27 to TRBJ2-7, with 10 bases aligning to TRBD1. Germline CDR1 reads MNHEY; CDR2 reads SMNVEV (reference sequence). After removal of 6 bases from V and 4 bases from J, the junction contained 12 bases not matched to a gene. This CDR3 comprises 16 residues. The CDR3 DNA sequence: TGTGCCAGCAGAACAACCGGGACAGGGGTTCGGTACGAGCAGTACTTC. Its translation: CASRTTGTGVRYEQYF.

V and J are TRBV27 and TRBJ1-1; 9 bases map to TRBD1. Germline V gives CDR1 MNHEY, CDR2 SMNVEV (reference sequence). The trim removed 3 bases at V and 4 bases at J, leaving 9 bases unmatched. The length of the CDR3 is 16 residues. The CDR3: CASSLGQGGGSTEAFF. The CDR3, as DNA: TGTGCCAGCAGTTTGGGACAGGGTGGCGGGAGCACTGAAGCTTTCTTT.